Listed below are T cell receptor beta chains from one sample, sequenced in a study of T cell repertoires in cytomegalovirus infection. TCRdb reprocessed the reads with MiXCR, giving one entry per CDR3 protein. The profile covers about 300,000 distinct CDR3 sequences, with about 8.8% appearing a single time and more than 2.5% taken by the ten largest. Source material: PBMCs. Receptors were obtained from a human donor in good health (CMV status not recorded). Some clones in this sample may be carry-over from other donors' samples. The conserved cysteine and the conserved F or W are not part of the CDR3 here.

v_call cdr3_length cdr3_aa
TRBV14 10 ASSQEGLVAF
TRBV7-9 12 ASSPEARLNIQY
TRBV20-1 15 SARTPGALGSYNEQF
TRBV28 12 ASSLSGGRNEQF
TRBV20-1 13 SARGDRSSNQPQH
TRBV6-5 12 ASSYSYRGYGYT
TRBV7-2 11 ASSLGGEETQY
TRBV20-1 11 SARGGNTGELF
TRBV7-2 13 ASSPGSSTNEKLF
TRBV6-2/TRBV6-3 15 ASSYSQADKGRSGQF
TRBV6-2/TRBV6-3 11 ASSYGGFREQY
TRBV20-1 14 SARHPLGAGIDTQY
TRBV7-2 11 ASIDPQGREAF
TRBV7-6 15 ASSFRRLAPNTGELF
TRBV4-2 13 ASSQDQGVTGELF
TRBV7-2 12 ASSLEVATGELF
TRBV5-1 13 ASSQGQGYSYEQY
TRBV9 16 ASSVVGGTASGDNEQF
TRBV14 16 ASSLRTGGSATNEKLF
TRBV2 12 ASLGRGETNEQF
TRBV20-1 11 SGRTPSYNEQF
TRBV6-6 11 ASSYSTGGIQY
TRBV7-8 13 ASSLVWASNTEAF
TRBV14 11 ASSQFDVAPQY
TRBV12-3/TRBV12-4 8 ASGRDTQY